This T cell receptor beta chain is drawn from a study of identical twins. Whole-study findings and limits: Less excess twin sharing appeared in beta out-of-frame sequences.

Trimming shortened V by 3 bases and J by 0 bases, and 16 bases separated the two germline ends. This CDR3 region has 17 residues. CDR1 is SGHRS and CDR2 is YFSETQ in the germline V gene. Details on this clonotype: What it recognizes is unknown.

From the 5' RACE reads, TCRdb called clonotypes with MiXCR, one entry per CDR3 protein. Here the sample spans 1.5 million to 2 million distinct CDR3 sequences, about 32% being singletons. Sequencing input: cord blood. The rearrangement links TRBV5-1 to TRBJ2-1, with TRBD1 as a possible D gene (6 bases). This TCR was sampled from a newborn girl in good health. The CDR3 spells CASSSGQRGISYNEQFF. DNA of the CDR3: TGCGCCAGCAGCTCAGGACAGAGGGGGATCTCCTACAATGAGCAGTTCTTC.